This TCR beta chain is from a study of CD8+CD57+ T cells in acquired aplastic anemia. Trimming stripped 1 base from V and 6 bases from J, with 16 bases between. The V gene's germline CDR1 is SEHNR and CDR2 FQNEAQ (reference sequence). CDR3 length: 15 amino acids. This clonotype was found a few times. Flow cytometry had shown expanded CD8+CD57+ cells in the patients chosen for sequencing. All patients had severe acquired aplastic anemia. At the time of blood sampling, patients had not yet received any therapy. Genomic DNA provided the template from which TCR beta VDJ and CDR3 profiles were obtained. TCRdb re-called the reads through MiXCR, storing one row per CDR3 protein. The table lists 150,000 or so distinct CDR3 sequences, 48% of them singletons.

This sequence originates from a human donor with aplastic anemia. The chain uses TRBV7-9 and TRBJ2-7, with D perhaps matching TRBD2 (7 bases). Sequencing was performed on sorted CD4+, CD8+, or CD8+CD57+ T cells (not recorded which) from PBMCs. The CDR3 bases are TGTGCCAGCAGCTTAGAACAGGGACTACCTGGCGAGCAGTACTTC. Its protein product is CASSLEQGLPGEQYF.